The 15 T cell receptor beta chains below come from one sample, sequenced in a study of neurological immune-mediated disorders. TCRdb itself ran the 5' RACE reads through MiXCR, one entry per CDR3 protein. The sample records about 79,000 distinct CDR3 sequences, 13% to 15% being singletons. What was sequenced was PBMCs. The receptor set was obtained from a woman in her fifties or sixties in good health.

This clonotype showed up many times. The chain uses TRBV5-1 and TRBJ2-1; 9 bases are a match to TRBD2. CDR1 SGHRS and CDR2 YFSETQ come from the germline V gene. V lost 3 bases, J lost 9 bases, and 13 bases stayed unmatched. This CDR3 contains 16 residues. CDR3 sequence: CASSWDALAGESEQFF. The CDR3, as DNA: TGCGCCAGCAGCTGGGATGCGTTAGCGGGAGAATCTGAGCAGTTCTTC.

Ten or more counts support this clonotype. V gene TRBV7-2 combines with J gene TRBJ1-5; the D gene is possibly TRBD1 (5 bases). The germline V gene encodes CDR1 SGHTA and CDR2 FQGNSA. Trimming took off 5 bases at V and 3 bases at J, with 11 bases between the two ends. The CDR3 consists of 14 residues. Here the CDR3 DNA reads TGTGCCAGCAGCCATGACAGTCCCAATCAGCCCCAGCATTTT. Its translation: CASSHDSPNQPQHF.

The chain joins TRBV18 to TRBJ2-2, with D possibly matching TRBD1 (6 bases). The CDR3 has 17 amino acids. CDR1 KGHSH and CDR2 LQKENI come from the germline V gene. Trimming removed 4 bases from V and 0 bases from J, with 15 bases in between. The CDR3 sequence: CASSRNTGTSNTGELFF. The DNA for the CDR3 is TGTGCCAGCTCACGAAACACCGGGACATCGAACACCGGGGAGCTGTTTTTT.

This clonotype was recorded many times. This rearrangement joins TRBV12-3 or TRBV12-4 to TRBJ2-7; tentatively, D is TRBD1 (5 bases). The CDR3 covers 13 residues. V was clipped by 5 bases and J by 3 bases, with 11 bases between them. This CDR3 is CASSHGRGYEQYF. CDR3 DNA sequence: TGTGCCAGCAGTCATGGTAGGGGCTACGAGCAGTACTTC.

There are many counts of this clonotype. The chain has TRBV24-1 and TRBJ2-1; weak D call: TRBD1 (5 bases). The CDR3 loop spans 14 amino acids. The V end lost 5 bases, the J end lost 2 bases, and 9 bases lay between the germline ends. Germline V gene lookup returns CDR1 KGHDR and CDR2 SFDVKD. DNA of the CDR3: TGTGCCACCAGTGGCTACAGGCCCTACAATGAGCAGTTCTTC. It translates to CATSGYRPYNEQFF.

This clonotype came up many times. V and J are TRBV5-1 and TRBJ2-3; 9 bases fit TRBD2. The CDR3 consists of 16 residues. The V and J ends lost 0 bases and 3 bases, in that order; junction bases with no gene match: 5. The germline CDR1 and CDR2 sequences are SGHRS and YFSETQ. The CDR3: CASSLEAGGETDTQYF. The CDR3 nucleotides read TGCGCCAGCAGCTTGGAAGCGGGAGGTGAAACAGATACGCAGTATTTT.

This clonotype was seen many times. The chain combines TRBV6-5 with TRBJ2-1; D is possibly TRBD2 (6 bases). This CDR3 has 15 amino acids. CDR1 is MNHEY, CDR2 SVGAGI, per germline. V shed 2 bases and J shed 2 bases, with 10 bases lying between them. For the CDR3, the DNA is TGTGCCAGCAGTTACCGCGGGGTAGCCTACAATGAGCAGTTCTTC. It yields the protein CASSYRGVAYNEQFF.

This clonotype appeared many times. This chain uses TRBV20-1 with TRBJ2-3, with 10 bases matching TRBD2. CDR1 DFQATT and CDR2 SNEGSKA come from the germline V gene (reference sequence). The CDR3 spans 16 residues. V was pared by 6 bases and J by 6 bases, with 15 bases of the junction left unmatched. The CDR3 coding sequence is TGCAGTGCAACCCAGCTGCTAGCGGGAGTTACGGATACGCAGTATTTT. Protein sequence: CSATQLLAGVTDTQYF.

This clonotype has at least ten counts. The chain combines TRBV5-1 with TRBJ2-3, with unresolved D. This CDR3 is built from 15 residues. V was trimmed by 3 bases and J by 2 bases, leaving 13 bases between them. The germline gives CDR1 SGHRS, CDR2 YFSETQ. The CDR3 DNA follows: TGCGCCAGCAGCTGGCGCCTCCCAGACACAGATACGCAGTATTTT. It translates to CASSWRLPDTDTQYF.

The sample holds many counts of this clonotype. The chain joins TRBV5-5 to TRBJ2-7; 9 nucleotides align to TRBD1. CDR1 is SGHKS, CDR2 YYEKEE, per germline (reference sequence). V lost 1 base to trimming and J lost 4 bases; unmatched junction nucleotides: 6. The CDR3 length is 15 residues. The CDR3 DNA follows: TGTGCCAGCAGCTTGTGGACAGGGGCGCGGTACGAGCAGTACTTC. Amino acids: CASSLWTGARYEQYF. The full variable domain, with the rest looked up from reference TRBV5-5 and TRBJ2-7, is DAGVTQSPTHLIKTRGQQVTLRCSPISGHKSVSWYQQVLGQGPQFIFQYYEKEERGRGNFPDRFSARQFPNYSSELNVNALLLGDSALYLCASSLWTGARYEQYFGPGTRLTVT.

At least ten counts were recorded for this clonotype. V gene TRBV6-5 combines with J gene TRBJ2-5; D remains unclear. Germline assignment: CDR1 MNHEY and CDR2 SVGAGI. Trimming shortened V by 2 bases and J by 2 bases, and 6 bases separated the two germline ends. The CDR3 totals 13 residues. CDR3 DNA sequence: TGTGCCAGCAGTTACCGCACACAAGAGACCCAGTACTTC. This translates into CASSYRTQETQYF.

This clonotype has a count of ten or more. The rearrangement joins TRBV12-3 or TRBV12-4 to TRBJ1-1; no definite D call. CDR3 length equals 13 residues. V lost 6 bases and J 1 base, leaving 9 bases between the germline ends. CDR3 nucleotide sequence: TGTGCCAGCAGGCGCACAGAGAACACTGAAGCTTTCTTT. It yields the protein CASRRTENTEAFF.

This clonotype was counted at least ten times. The chain has TRBV24-1 and TRBJ2-5; 8 bases align to TRBD1. The length of the CDR3 is 17 residues. V shed 0 bases, J shed 5 bases, and the junction held 10 bases outside the gene matches. CDR1 is KGHDR, CDR2 SFDVKD, per germline. The CDR3 protein is CATSDLGVAGGVETQYF. The CDR3 DNA follows: TGTGCCACCAGTGATTTGGGGGTAGCAGGGGGCGTGGAGACCCAGTACTTC.

This clonotype was counted at least ten times. The V gene is TRBV7-2, the J gene TRBJ1-2; D is uncertain. Germline V gene lookup returns CDR1 SGHTA and CDR2 FQGNSA. Trimming took off 6 bases at V and 8 bases at J, with 16 bases between the two ends. The CDR3 runs 13 residues. The CDR3 region has the DNA TGTGCCAGCAGATCGGCCGTGCCAGGAGGCTACACCTTC. It is translated as CASRSAVPGGYTF.

J is TRBJ1-5 and V is TRBV18, with TRBD1 matching 8 bases. This CDR3 contains 15 residues. V was pared by 5 bases and J by 4 bases, with 7 bases of the junction left unmatched. Germline CDR1 reads KGHSH; CDR2 reads LQKENI. The CDR3 region has the DNA TGTGCCAGCTCATTGGGGACAGGTGAAAATCAGCCCCAGCATTTT. Translating it yields CASSLGTGENQPQHF.